The rows below give T cell receptor beta chains drawn from one sample of a study of blood T cell repertoires in COVID-19. Sequencing used immunoSEQ multiplex PCR; TCRdb keeps in-frame clones, though not all of them. The table includes hundreds of thousands of clones, roughly 87% detected once. The sample consisted of peripheral blood. The receptors derive from a woman younger than 30 who had recovered from COVID-19. The CDR3 runs from the conserved cysteine through the conserved F or W. The order of the fields is J gene, D gene, V gene, clone size, CDR3 DNA, CDR3 protein. D genes are given only for firm matches. The size of a clone is reported for some rows only, either as once, few or many, or as a class for expanded clones.

J gene: TRBJ1-2
D gene: -
V gene: TRBV10-1
clone size: -
CDR3 DNA: TGCGCCAGCAGTGAGCGCGGCGGGTATGGCTACACCTTC
CDR3 protein: CASSERGGYGYTF

J gene: TRBJ1-4
D gene: TRBD1
V gene: TRBV28
clone size: -
CDR3 DNA: TGTGCCAGCAGTAGTGACAGGGTAGGGGCTAATGAAAAACTGTTTTTT
CDR3 protein: CASSSDRVGANEKLFF

J gene: TRBJ2-7
D gene: TRBD2
V gene: TRBV2
clone size: -
CDR3 DNA: TGTGCCAGCAGTGGCCGCGCGGGGGGGACCTACGAGCAGTACTTC
CDR3 protein: CASSGRAGGTYEQYF

J gene: TRBJ2-3
D gene: TRBD2
V gene: TRBV19
clone size: -
CDR3 DNA: TGTGCCAGTAGTAAGGGGAGGGGAAGCGGGGTCCTACCCCCCACAGATACGCAGTATTTT
CDR3 protein: CASSKGRGSGVLPPTDTQYF

J gene: TRBJ2-2
D gene: -
V gene: TRBV15
clone size: once
CDR3 DNA: TGTGCCACCAGCCTGGACAGCCCCCCCGGGGAGCTGTTTTTT
CDR3 protein: CATSLDSPPGELFF

J gene: TRBJ1-4
D gene: TRBD1
V gene: TRBV30
clone size: -
CDR3 DNA: TGTGCCTGGAGTGGTAGAGGGGGCGATGCTAATGAAAAACTGTTTTTT
CDR3 protein: CAWSGRGGDANEKLFF

J gene: TRBJ2-1
D gene: TRBD1
V gene: TRBV9
clone size: -
CDR3 DNA: TGTGCCAGCAGCGCCGGGACAGGGGGATACAATGAGCAGTTCTTC
CDR3 protein: CASSAGTGGYNEQFF

J gene: TRBJ2-1
D gene: -
V gene: TRBV12-3/TRBV12-4
clone size: once
CDR3 DNA: TGTGCCAGCAGTTTAGTACAGCCCAATGAGCAGTTCTTC
CDR3 protein: CASSLVQPNEQFF

J gene: TRBJ1-1
D gene: -
V gene: TRBV19
clone size: once
CDR3 DNA: TGTGCCAGTAGTATTTTTTTCCGGGGATCGAGTGACGCTGAAGCTTTCTTT
CDR3 protein: CASSIFFRGSSDAEAFF

J gene: TRBJ2-3
D gene: -
V gene: TRBV6-5
clone size: once
CDR3 DNA: TGTGCCAGCAGAGGAATTGACAGTTTCACAGATACGCAGTATTTT
CDR3 protein: CASRGIDSFTDTQYF

J gene: TRBJ1-2
D gene: TRBD1
V gene: TRBV7-9
clone size: once
CDR3 DNA: TGTGCCAGCAGCGCGACAGGGGACTATGGCTACACCTTC
CDR3 protein: CASSATGDYGYTF

J gene: TRBJ1-5
D gene: -
V gene: TRBV5-6
clone size: few
CDR3 DNA: TGTGCCAGCAGCTTGGGGGGGCTGGGCAATCAGCCCCAGCATTTT
CDR3 protein: CASSLGGLGNQPQHF

J gene: TRBJ2-5
D gene: -
V gene: TRBV6-2/TRBV6-3
clone size: -
CDR3 DNA: TGTGCCAGCAGTTACTCGTATACTAGCCAAGAGACCCAGTACTTC
CDR3 protein: CASSYSYTSQETQYF

J gene: TRBJ2-7
D gene: -
V gene: TRBV6-5
clone size: few
CDR3 DNA: TGTGCCAGCAGCCCCCCGGGCGGGACCTCCTACGAGCAGTACTTC
CDR3 protein: CASSPPGGTSYEQYF

J gene: TRBJ1-2
D gene: -
V gene: TRBV19
clone size: -
CDR3 DNA: TGTGCCAGTAGTATAGTTTCCGGGTACGGCTACACCTTC
CDR3 protein: CASSIVSGYGYTF

J gene: TRBJ2-3
D gene: TRBD1
V gene: TRBV6-2/TRBV6-3
clone size: -
CDR3 DNA: TGTGCCAGCAGTTCCCGGACAGGGGGCACAGATACGCAGTATTTT
CDR3 protein: CASSSRTGGTDTQYF

J gene: TRBJ2-7
D gene: TRBD2
V gene: TRBV6-6
clone size: -
CDR3 DNA: TGTGCCAGCAGTTACTCGGCGGGAGGAGAGTACTTC
CDR3 protein: CASSYSAGGEYF

J gene: TRBJ1-1
D gene: -
V gene: TRBV19
clone size: few
CDR3 DNA: TGTGCCAGTAGGATAACAGGTTACACTGAAGCTTTCTTT
CDR3 protein: CASRITGYTEAFF

J gene: TRBJ2-7
D gene: TRBD1
V gene: TRBV7-2
clone size: -
CDR3 DNA: TGTGCCAGCAGCACTCCCGGGACAGCCTCCTACGAGCAGTACTTC
CDR3 protein: CASSTPGTASYEQYF

J gene: TRBJ2-1
D gene: -
V gene: TRBV29-1
clone size: -
CDR3 DNA: TGCAGCGTAACCAGGGTTTTATATGAGCAGTTCTTC
CDR3 protein: CSVTRVLYEQFF

J gene: TRBJ2-4
D gene: TRBD2
V gene: TRBV12-3/TRBV12-4
clone size: -
CDR3 DNA: TGTGCCATCCGATCTCGGGGGGTCCAGTACTTC
CDR3 protein: CAIRSRGVQYF

J gene: TRBJ2-1
D gene: TRBD2
V gene: TRBV5-6
clone size: -
CDR3 DNA: TGTGCCAGCAGCACATTTACTAGCGGGAGATACAATGAGCAGTTCTTC
CDR3 protein: CASSTFTSGRYNEQFF

J gene: TRBJ2-3
D gene: TRBD2
V gene: TRBV27
clone size: -
CDR3 DNA: TGTGCCAGCACCAGCACGGGAGCGGGAGAATCAGATACGCAGTATTTT
CDR3 protein: CASTSTGAGESDTQYF

J gene: TRBJ2-7
D gene: -
V gene: TRBV11-2
clone size: -
CDR3 DNA: TGTGCCAGCAGCTTAGTTATTGGCAGAACCTACGAGCAGTACTTC
CDR3 protein: CASSLVIGRTYEQYF

J gene: TRBJ2-4
D gene: -
V gene: TRBV6-5
clone size: -
CDR3 DNA: TGTGCCAGCAGTTCGGGGGTCCCGAACATTCAGTACTTC
CDR3 protein: CASSSGVPNIQYF

J gene: TRBJ2-1
D gene: TRBD2
V gene: TRBV5-1
clone size: once
CDR3 DNA: TGCGCCAGCAGCTTGTCTCTAGCGGGAGAAGGAACCTACAATGAGCAGTTCTTC
CDR3 protein: CASSLSLAGEGTYNEQFF

J gene: TRBJ1-2
D gene: TRBD1
V gene: TRBV10-1
clone size: -
CDR3 DNA: TGCGCCAGCAGTGAGCCCGACATGCCGGGACAGGGAAACTATGGCTACACCTTC
CDR3 protein: CASSEPDMPGQGNYGYTF

J gene: TRBJ1-5
D gene: -
V gene: TRBV11-2
clone size: few
CDR3 DNA: TGTGCCAGCAGCTTACGACCAGGGTATCAGCCCCAGCATTTT
CDR3 protein: CASSLRPGYQPQHF

J gene: TRBJ1-5
D gene: -
V gene: TRBV16
clone size: once
CDR3 DNA: TGTGCCAGCAGCCAATACGGTAGCAATCAGCCCCAGCATTTT
CDR3 protein: CASSQYGSNQPQHF

J gene: TRBJ1-6
D gene: TRBD1
V gene: TRBV7-2
clone size: -
CDR3 DNA: TGTGCCAGCAGCTACAGACAGGGGGTTATTTCACCCCTCCACTTT
CDR3 protein: CASSYRQGVISPLHF

J gene: TRBJ2-1
D gene: TRBD2
V gene: TRBV30
clone size: -
CDR3 DNA: TGTGCCTGGGGTAAAGAACTAGCGGGAGCTTCCAGTGAGCAGTTCTTC
CDR3 protein: CAWGKELAGASSEQFF

J gene: TRBJ2-3
D gene: TRBD2
V gene: TRBV6-5
clone size: -
CDR3 DNA: TGTGCCAGCAGCAACGGGGGAGGGAGGGGAGATACGCAGTATTTT
CDR3 protein: CASSNGGGRGDTQYF

J gene: TRBJ2-1
D gene: -
V gene: TRBV24-1
clone size: once
CDR3 DNA: TGTGCCACCAGTGATTTGAAGGGGAGGAATGAGCAGTTCTTC
CDR3 protein: CATSDLKGRNEQFF

J gene: TRBJ2-1
D gene: -
V gene: TRBV9
clone size: -
CDR3 DNA: TGTGCCAGCAGCCTGTATCCTTCCTACAATGAGCAGTTCTTC
CDR3 protein: CASSLYPSYNEQFF

J gene: TRBJ1-2
D gene: -
V gene: TRBV4-1
clone size: -
CDR3 DNA: TGCGCCAGCAGCCAAGGGACTAGCTATGGCTACACCTTC
CDR3 protein: CASSQGTSYGYTF

J gene: TRBJ2-7
D gene: -
V gene: TRBV29-1
clone size: -
CDR3 DNA: TGCAGCGCTTCAACAGGGCACTACGAGCAGTACTTC
CDR3 protein: CSASTGHYEQYF

J gene: TRBJ1-4
D gene: -
V gene: TRBV30
clone size: -
CDR3 DNA: TGTGCCTGGACCCGGGAAGGGACTAATGAAAAACTGTTTTTT
CDR3 protein: CAWTREGTNEKLFF

J gene: TRBJ2-1
D gene: -
V gene: TRBV2
clone size: -
CDR3 DNA: TGTGCCAGCAGCCACAGTGACAATGAGCAGTTCTTC
CDR3 protein: CASSHSDNEQFF

J gene: TRBJ1-5
D gene: TRBD1
V gene: TRBV23-1
clone size: -
CDR3 DNA: TGCGCCAGCAGTCAAGCAGACAGGGGGCAAGATCAGCCCCAGCATTTT
CDR3 protein: CASSQADRGQDQPQHF

J gene: TRBJ1-1
D gene: -
V gene: TRBV27
clone size: -
CDR3 DNA: TGTGCCAGCAGGCTCTCGGAGAGCACTGAAGCTTTCTTT
CDR3 protein: CASRLSESTEAFF

J gene: TRBJ1-6
D gene: TRBD1
V gene: TRBV5-1
clone size: -
CDR3 DNA: TGCGCCAGCAGCCTACGGACAGGGGCGAGCTCCTATAATTCACCCCTCCACTTT
CDR3 protein: CASSLRTGASSYNSPLHF

J gene: TRBJ2-1
D gene: TRBD1
V gene: TRBV27
clone size: -
CDR3 DNA: TGTGCCAGCAGCCCCCCGACAGGGCCCCCCTACAATGAGCAGTTCTTC
CDR3 protein: CASSPPTGPPYNEQFF

J gene: TRBJ2-7
D gene: TRBD2
V gene: TRBV27
clone size: -
CDR3 DNA: TGTGCCAGCAGTGTAGCGGGAGGGGAGGAGCAGTACTTC
CDR3 protein: CASSVAGGEEQYF

J gene: TRBJ1-3
D gene: -
V gene: TRBV5-6
clone size: -
CDR3 DNA: TGTGCCAGCAGCCAAATTCAGGGTTACGGAAACACCATATATTTT
CDR3 protein: CASSQIQGYGNTIYF

J gene: TRBJ2-5
D gene: -
V gene: TRBV3-1/TRBV3-2
clone size: -
CDR3 DNA: TGTGCCAGCAGCCGCCGGGGCCAAGAGACCCAGTACTTC
CDR3 protein: CASSRRGQETQYF

J gene: TRBJ2-7
D gene: -
V gene: TRBV10-3
clone size: few
CDR3 DNA: TGTGCCATCGGGGCGGGACGATCGGGGAGCGAGCAGTACTTC
CDR3 protein: CAIGAGRSGSEQYF

J gene: TRBJ2-1
D gene: TRBD2
V gene: TRBV4-3
clone size: once
CDR3 DNA: TGCGCCAGCAGCCCCTGGACTAGCGGGAATGAGCAGTTCTTC
CDR3 protein: CASSPWTSGNEQFF

J gene: TRBJ1-2
D gene: -
V gene: TRBV30
clone size: -
CDR3 DNA: TGTGCCTGGGCCGACAGTAGCTATGGCTACACCTTC
CDR3 protein: CAWADSSYGYTF

J gene: TRBJ2-5
D gene: -
V gene: TRBV14
clone size: -
CDR3 DNA: TGTGCCAGCAGCCAAGAGGGGCCAGAGACCCAGTACTTC
CDR3 protein: CASSQEGPETQYF

J gene: TRBJ2-7
D gene: TRBD2
V gene: TRBV5-1
clone size: few
CDR3 DNA: TGCGCCAGCAGACCCTTAAGCGGGAGTTCAGACGAGCAGTACTTC
CDR3 protein: CASRPLSGSSDEQYF

J gene: TRBJ1-3
D gene: -
V gene: TRBV6-5
clone size: -
CDR3 DNA: TGTGCCAGCAGTTACTCGGCGACACACTCTGGAAACACCATATATTTT
CDR3 protein: CASSYSATHSGNTIYF

J gene: TRBJ2-1
D gene: TRBD2
V gene: TRBV12-5
clone size: -
CDR3 DNA: TGTGCTAGTGGTTTGGTAGTAAGCGGGAGTAACAATGAGCAGTTCTTC
CDR3 protein: CASGLVVSGSNNEQFF

J gene: TRBJ2-7
D gene: TRBD2
V gene: TRBV5-1
clone size: -
CDR3 DNA: TGCGCCAGCAGCTTGGTTTTAGCGGGAGGGTACGAGCAGTACTTC
CDR3 protein: CASSLVLAGGYEQYF

J gene: TRBJ1-1
D gene: -
V gene: TRBV7-9
clone size: few
CDR3 DNA: TGTGCCAGCAGGAGCGACAGACTTAACACTGAAGCTTTCTTT
CDR3 protein: CASRSDRLNTEAFF

J gene: TRBJ2-7
D gene: TRBD1
V gene: TRBV19
clone size: -
CDR3 DNA: TGTGCCAGTAGTATCGCGACAGGGCTAGGCGAGCAGTACTTC
CDR3 protein: CASSIATGLGEQYF